Sequencing of this T cell receptor beta chain was carried out in a study of OX40 agonist ivuxolimab in advanced cancers. Overall study: Ivuxolimab, an agonist antibody against OX40 (CD134), was given to patients. Study observations and caveats: Within 6 weeks, CD4+ and CD8+ blood T cells expanded clonally at 0.1 to 3.0 mg/kg.

On this clone itself: Its specificity is not known.

Profiling relied on immunoSEQ multiplex PCR, and the TCRdb table lists in-frame clones only, not all of them. The sample comprises around 92,000 clones, approximately 84% of which are singletons, and around 2.7% rests with the top ten. The receptor was isolated from an adult with an advanced solid tumor such as melanoma, head and neck, liver or kidney cancer. The material was CD4+ or CD8+ T cells sorted from blood, obtained in a trial of the OX40 agonist ivuxolimab.

CDR3 nucleotides: TGTGCCAGCAGCCCAGCGGGGGGAGTAACAGATACGCAGTATTTT. Translated: CASSPAGGVTDTQYF. V usage is TRBV7-3 and J usage is TRBJ2-3, with 9 bases fitting TRBD2. V trimming: 5 bases; J trimming: 3 bases; junction bases outside the gene matches: 6. The germline V gene has CDR1 SGHTA and CDR2 FQGTGA. The CDR3 length is 15 residues.